A single sample gave rise to the 28 T cell receptor beta chains below, sequenced in a study of blood T cell repertoires in COVID-19. TCRdb's table, derived via immunoSEQ multiplex PCR, lists solely in-frame clones and lacks some. This sample has about 200,000 clones; 90% occur once, and the top ten carry around 0.63%. Material for sequencing was peripheral blood. These TCRs come from a man between 45 and 60 years old with acute or convalescent COVID-19.

The rearrangement joins TRBV15 to TRBJ2-7; 11 nucleotides match TRBD2. V was pared by 5 bases and J by 2 bases, with 5 bases of the junction left unmatched. Germline V CDR1 and CDR2: LNHNV, YYDKDF (reference sequence). The CDR3 consists of 15 residues. CDR3 residues: CATSGGTSGTYEQYF. The CDR3, as DNA: TGTGCCACCAGCGGGGGGACTAGCGGTACCTACGAGCAGTACTTC.

This sequence joins TRBV14 and TRBJ2-2; no definite D call. V lost 2 bases and J lost 8, with 9 bases in between. The CDR3 totals 13 residues. Germline lookup yields CDR1 SGHDN and CDR2 FVKESK. The CDR3 region has the DNA TGTGCCAGCAGCCAAATCCTAGTTGGGGAGCTGTTTTTT. Amino acid sequence: CASSQILVGELFF.

This clone was detected only once. The V gene is TRBV19, the J gene TRBJ1-5; D may be TRBD1 (6 bases). The V end was cut by 4 bases, the J end by 2 bases, with 12 bases between. CDR3 size: 15 residues. The germline V gene encodes CDR1 LNHDA and CDR2 SQIVND (reference sequence). CDR3 sequence (DNA): TGTGCCAGTAGTAAGGGGCCAGGGGGCAATCAGCCCCAGCATTTT. Translation gives CASSKGPGGNQPQHF.

V gene TRBV4-1 combines with J gene TRBJ1-6; TRBD1 aligns across 8 bases. This CDR3 spans 15 amino acids. Unmatched junction bases numbered 7, after V lost 5 bases and J lost 7 bases. Germline CDR1 and CDR2: MGHRA and YSYEKL. This chain's CDR3 is CASSFRTGWNSPLHF. The CDR3 DNA reads as TGCGCCAGCAGCTTTAGGACAGGGTGGAATTCACCCCTCCACTTT.

This chain connects TRBV19 to TRBJ1-1; D unresolved. Germline CDR1 LNHDA, CDR2 SQIVND (reference sequence). V lost 4 bases, J lost 0 bases, and 18 bases lay in between. The CDR3 loop spans 17 amino acids. The CDR3 nucleotides are TGTGCCAGTAGTAGTGTTAGTGGCCAGGCCATGAACACTGAAGCTTTCTTT. It codes for CASSSVSGQAMNTEAFF.

This rearrangement joins TRBV28 to TRBJ1-2, with TRBD1 matching 7 bases. The CDR3 totals 12 residues. Germline lookup yields CDR1 MDHEN and CDR2 SYDVKM. With 8 bases clipped from V and 8 bases from J, the junction kept 8 bases outside the gene matches. The CDR3 protein is CASSTGFSGYTF. The DNA for the CDR3 is TGTGCCAGCTCGACAGGGTTCAGCGGCTACACCTTC.

The sample holds one count of this clone. This chain joins TRBV24-1 and TRBJ2-7, with a possible D match to TRBD1 (5 bases). V was shortened by 4 bases and J by 2 bases, with 8 bases between the two germline ends. This CDR3 spans 13 amino acids. The germline gives CDR1 KGHDR, CDR2 SFDVKD. The CDR3 DNA reads TGTGCCACCAGTGAAGGGGCGACCTACGAGCAGTACTTC. It specifies CATSEGATYEQYF.

The rearrangement joins TRBV5-1 to TRBJ1-1; TRBD1 matches 8 bases. V lost 0 bases, J lost 4 bases, and 5 bases stayed unmatched. Germline V CDR1 and CDR2: SGHRS, YFSETQ. The length of the CDR3 is 15 residues. The CDR3 bases are TGCGCCAGCAGCTTGGGGACAGGGCTTTTCACTGAAGCTTTCTTT. Residues: CASSLGTGLFTEAFF.

The chain combines TRBV20-1 with TRBJ2-7; 7 bases are shared with TRBD1. J gave up 3 bases and V 7 bases, and 3 bases lay outside the gene matches. The CDR3 is 11 residues long. Germline CDR1 reads DFQATT; CDR2 reads SNEGSKA (reference sequence). The CDR3 loop reads CSVGDSYEQYV. In nucleotides, the CDR3 is TGCAGTGTTGGGGACAGCTACGAGCAGTACGTC.

V usage is TRBV27 and J usage is TRBJ2-7, with TRBD1 matching 9 bases. Germline CDR1 is MNHEY and CDR2 is SMNVEV (reference sequence). V shed 5 bases, J shed 1 base, and the junction held 3 bases outside the gene matches. This CDR3 is built from 14 residues. As DNA, the CDR3 is TGTGCCAGCAGTGTGGACAGGGGTTCCTACGAGCAGTACTTC. Its translation: CASSVDRGSYEQYF.

The J gene is TRBJ2-1, the V gene TRBV4-3, with TRBD1 matching over 7 bases. With V trimmed by 3 bases and J by 6 bases, 2 bases remained unmatched. CDR1 is LGHNA and CDR2 is YSLEER in the germline V gene. The CDR3 has 13 residues. DNA of the CDR3: TGCGCCAGCAGCCAGCGGACAGGCAATGAGCAGTTCTTC. Amino acids: CASSQRTGNEQFF.

The rearrangement links TRBV7-2 to TRBJ1-4, with no clear D. The CDR3 runs to 17 residues. Germline lookup yields CDR1 SGHTA and CDR2 FQGNSA. The germline V and J ends were trimmed by 4 bases and 5 bases, with 20 bases remaining between them. The CDR3 spells CASSSLPAYNPNEKLFF. The CDR3 region has the DNA TGTGCCAGCAGCTCCCTTCCCGCTTACAACCCGAATGAAAAACTGTTTTTT.

CDR3 in amino acids: CASGYRENTGELFF. CDR3 in DNA: TGTGCCAGCGGATACAGAGAAAACACCGGGGAGCTGTTTTTT. This chain links TRBV6-5 with TRBJ2-2; no reliable D call. V was cut by 8 bases and J by 2 bases, with 12 bases left in between. CDR1 and CDR2 (germline): MNHEY, SVGAGI. CDR3 length: 14 amino acids.

V usage is TRBV7-3 and J usage is TRBJ2-7; 13 bases map to TRBD2. J lost 2 bases, V lost 5 bases, and 3 bases had no gene match. The CDR3 contains 15 residues. CDR1 is SGHTA, CDR2 FQGTGA, per germline. The CDR3 loop reads CASSIGLAGAYEQYF. CDR3 bases: TGTGCCAGCAGCATAGGACTAGCGGGAGCCTACGAGCAGTACTTC.

This sequence joins TRBV27 and TRBJ2-1; possible D gene TRBD1, 6 bases. CDR1 is MNHEY and CDR2 is SMNVEV in the germline V gene (reference sequence). The CDR3 spans 16 residues. Trimming removed 4 bases from V and 2 bases from J, with 15 bases in between. The CDR3 sequence: CASSSKSGAAYNEQFF. The CDR3 DNA follows: TGTGCCAGCAGTTCAAAATCAGGGGCGGCCTACAATGAGCAGTTCTTC.

This chain joins TRBV11-1 and TRBJ2-1; 10 bases align to TRBD2. Germline V gives CDR1 SGHAT, CDR2 FQDESV (reference sequence). With V trimmed by 5 bases and J by 9 bases, 10 bases remained unmatched. The CDR3 spans 15 residues. The CDR3 sequence is CASSPQRGGLGEQFF. The CDR3 DNA follows: TGTGCCAGCAGCCCTCAGCGGGGGGGCCTTGGTGAGCAGTTCTTC.

This clone was found a few times. This specimen includes other DNA sequences encoding the same CDR3. The V call is TRBV5-4, the J call TRBJ1-4, with TRBD1 identical over 9 bases. From germline, CDR1 is SGHNT and CDR2 YYREEE (reference sequence). This CDR3 comprises 15 residues. Trimming took 4 bases from V and 4 from J; bases not matched to a gene: 5. The CDR3 sequence is CASSLQGAGNEKLFF. CDR3 bases: TGTGCCAGCAGCCTACAGGGGGCGGGTAATGAAAAACTGTTTTTT.

The V gene is TRBV5-5, the J gene TRBJ1-4, with a tentative D call TRBD1 (6 bases). The germline V gene has CDR1 SGHKS and CDR2 YYEKEE (reference sequence). The CDR3 sequence is 15 residues long. V dropped 0 bases and J dropped 7 bases, with 13 bases sitting between them. CDR3 DNA: TGTGCCAGCAGCTTGGAGGGCAGGGGTACTGAAAAACTGTTTTTT. Its translation is CASSLEGRGTEKLFF. Full variable domain (missing parts from reference TRBV5-5 and TRBJ1-4): DAGVTQSPTHLIKTRGQQVTLRCSPISGHKSVSWYQQVLGQGPQFIFQYYEKEERGRGNFPDRFSARQFPNYSSELNVNALLLGDSALYLCASSLEGRGTEKLFFGSGTQLSVL.

The chain uses TRBV7-9 and TRBJ2-2, with D possibly TRBD2 on 6 matching bases. Germline CDR1 SEHNR, CDR2 FQNEAQ (reference sequence). CDR3 length: 15 residues. V lost 1 base to trimming and J lost 5 bases, with 11 bases between them. The CDR3 DNA follows: TGTGCCAGCAGCTTAGGGGGCCTAGCGACCGGGGAGCTGTTTTTT. It codes for CASSLGGLATGELFF. Together with reference TRBV7-9 and TRBJ2-2, the CDR3 gives the full variable domain: DTGVSQNPRHKITKRGQNVTFRCDPISEHNRLYWYRQTLGQGPEFLTYFQNEAQLEKSRLLSDRFSAERPKGSFSTLEIQRTEQGDSAMYLCASSLGGLATGELFFGEGSRLTVL.

This clone is a singleton in its sample. The chain couples TRBV27 to TRBJ2-3, with D possibly being TRBD2 (6 bases). The V gene lost 5 bases and the J gene lost 7 bases, with 16 bases spanning the gap. The CDR3 is made up of 14 amino acids. The germline V gene encodes CDR1 MNHEY and CDR2 SMNVEV (reference sequence). The CDR3 loop reads CASSIRTGGNTQYF. In DNA, the CDR3 is TGTGCCAGCAGTATCCGGACCGGGGGAAATACGCAGTATTTT.

This sequence joins TRBV5-1 and TRBJ2-7, with TRBD1 matching 8 bases. This CDR3 comprises 14 residues. After removal of 0 bases from V and 2 bases from J, the junction contained 1 base not matched to a gene. Germline values: CDR1 SGHRS, CDR2 YFSETQ. Here the CDR3 DNA reads TGCGCCAGCAGCTTGGGGACAGGGACCTACGAGCAGTACTTC. It codes for CASSLGTGTYEQYF.

The chain joins TRBV5-1 to TRBJ1-3; 11 bases align to TRBD1. The CDR3 totals 15 residues. Germline assignment: CDR1 SGHRS and CDR2 YFSETQ. V shed 4 bases and J 2 bases; nucleotides not matched to a gene: 2. The CDR3 region is CASSPGQGAGNTIYF. CDR3 coding DNA: TGCGCCAGCAGCCCGGGACAGGGGGCTGGAAACACCATATATTTT.

The rearrangement joins TRBV10-2 to TRBJ2-2, with 11 positions matching TRBD2. Germline assignment: CDR1 WSHSY and CDR2 SAAADI. This CDR3 region has 17 residues. V gave up 7 bases and J gave up 0 bases; unmatched junction bases: 7. The DNA for the CDR3 is TGCGCCAGCACTCGCGAGACTAGCGGGGCGAACACCGGGGAGCTGTTTTTT. Amino acid sequence: CASTRETSGANTGELFF.

This rearrangement joins TRBV5-1 to TRBJ2-1; 7 bases line up with TRBD2. The length of the CDR3 is 12 residues. The germline V gene encodes CDR1 SGHRS and CDR2 YFSETQ. Trimming took 4 bases from V and 14 from J; bases not matched to a gene: 9. The CDR3 coding sequence is TGCGCCAGCAGCCCGGAATTGGGGGGGGAGTTCTTC. Amino acid sequence: CASSPELGGEFF.

This clone was counted once. This rearrangement joins TRBV28 to TRBJ2-5, with 7 bases fitting TRBD2. This CDR3 comprises 12 residues. CDR1 and CDR2 (germline): MDHEN, SYDVKM. Trimming took 8 bases from V and 9 from J; bases not matched to a gene: 9. CDR3: CASGSSGVSQYF. In DNA, the CDR3 is TGTGCCAGCGGGTCCAGCGGGGTGTCCCAGTACTTC.

This clone was counted once. V gene TRBV13 combines with J gene TRBJ2-2; 7 bases align to TRBD2. The ends lost 6 bases at V and 7 bases at J; junction bases unmatched: 14. CDR3 length: 16 residues. The V gene's germline CDR1 is PRHDT and CDR2 FYEKMQ (reference sequence). This CDR3 reads CASSPARAGVNGELFF. The CDR3 nucleotides read TGTGCCAGCAGTCCAGCCCGGGCGGGGGTTAACGGGGAGCTGTTTTTT.

The chain recombines TRBV7-9 with TRBJ1-2; the D is unclear. Between the trimmed V and J ends, which lost 5 bases and 1 base, there was a span of 17 bases. CDR1 is SEHNR and CDR2 is FQNEAQ in the germline V gene (reference sequence). The CDR3 extends over 16 amino acids. The CDR3 DNA sequence: TGTGCCAGCAGCCACGTGAAGGGAGGGTATAACTATGGCTACACCTTC. Amino acid sequence: CASSHVKGGYNYGYTF.

V is TRBV24-1 and J is TRBJ2-2; D gene ambiguous. The V gene lost 1 base and the J gene lost 1 base, with 3 bases spanning the gap. The germline V gene has CDR1 KGHDR and CDR2 SFDVKD. The CDR3 contains 14 residues. The CDR3 DNA reads as TGTGCCACCAGTGATTTCGGGAACACCGGGGAGCTGTTTTTT. This translates into CATSDFGNTGELFF.